The TCR beta chain described here comes from a study of Tregs in tolerant kidney transplant recipients (dated by TCRdb to about 2019). Looking at the study overall: Related donors were used in the transplants with nonmyeloablative bone marrow transplantation, and mixed chimerism was transient in the human trials. The study used TCRbeta sequencing to identify donor-specific regulatory T cells before combined kidney and bone marrow transplantation, then tracked those cells after transplant.

What the research found in general, with its limitations: The study was constrained by small patient numbers, and validation of the findings is required in larger populations and under other immunosuppression protocols. In tolerant patients, donor-specific Tregs expanded more than Tregs overall, which suggests antigen-driven rather than nonspecific expansion. Because the PCR primers were changed over time for some patients, nucleotide-level comparison could not be performed across the samples from those patients. The most biologically relevant and donor-specific TCRbeta repertoire appeared to be identified by expanding Tregs with activated donor B cells. Biological reproducibility was not directly addressed, though technical replication error appeared minimal.

According to the study, the label for this sample's time point signals: blood sample drawn before combined kidney and bone marrow transplant. Thawed PBMCs were FACS-sorted into unstimulated Tregs (CD4+CD25+CD127-), CD4+ non-Tregs (CD4+CD25-), CD4 cells and CD8 cells. Several combined kidney and bone marrow transplant recipients from the ITN036ST trial were included as patients, and samples were available only from these trial subjects. Healthy control blood was separated into PBMCs by Ficoll density gradient and cryopreserved, and patient PBMCs were collected both before and after transplant. Genomic DNA was extracted from sorted cells with the QIAGEN DNeasy Blood and Tissue Kit for TCRbeta CDR3 sequencing. High-throughput TCRbeta CDR3 sequencing, which included PCR amplification with bias correction and internal controls, was done commercially through immunoSEQ. In the authors' own workflow: Unique productive TCRbeta sequences were defined by CDR3 nucleotide sequence when primers matched and otherwise by CDR3 amino acid sequence together with Vbeta and Jbeta genes. To correct sorting error, sequences shared between sorted populations at a frequency ratio of 2:1 or less were removed; the rest were assigned to the higher population. A sequence counted as donor-reactive if, in CFSE-low cells, the sequence had a frequency of at least 0.01% and was expanded at least 5-fold compared with unstimulated cells. Jensen-Shannon divergence, calculated on the top 100 TCRbeta sequences ranked by frequency, was used to quantify repertoire divergence. For samples with multiple sequencing runs, sorting error was corrected in each run separately before the runs were combined. Here the immuneACCESS table is served through TCRdb, limited to in-frame sequences with V and J called. Missing clones are a known gap in these copies; in checked studies unresolved V genes cover under half, and the rest lacks a known reason. That table supplies the V and J calls and clone size; D and trimming were determined from the DNA. This sample's clone table shows tens of thousands of clones. The ten biggest clones cover about 0.83% of the sample.

The cysteine opens and the phenylalanine closes a CDR3 of 16 amino acids. Part of the CDR3 DNA is given, 39 bases translated from base 1. Ends trimmed: V by 1 base, J by 3 bases; bases unmatched to a gene: 6. The CDR1 and CDR2 encoded by the germline V gene (reference sequence) are LNHDA and SQIVND. About this clone: No antigen is known for it. The read terminates 3 residues ahead of where the CDR3 ends, so the germline J gene completes it.

The sequenced sample was CD4+ T cells from blood, obtained before the transplant. Recombination linked TRBV19 to TRBJ2-3, and 8 junction bases match TRBD1. This sequence originates from a human donor who received a combined kidney and bone marrow transplant. The CDR3 reads as follows: CASSIGQGKGTDTQYF. CDR3 bases read: TGTGCCAGTAGTATAGGACAGGGGAAAGGAACAGATACG.